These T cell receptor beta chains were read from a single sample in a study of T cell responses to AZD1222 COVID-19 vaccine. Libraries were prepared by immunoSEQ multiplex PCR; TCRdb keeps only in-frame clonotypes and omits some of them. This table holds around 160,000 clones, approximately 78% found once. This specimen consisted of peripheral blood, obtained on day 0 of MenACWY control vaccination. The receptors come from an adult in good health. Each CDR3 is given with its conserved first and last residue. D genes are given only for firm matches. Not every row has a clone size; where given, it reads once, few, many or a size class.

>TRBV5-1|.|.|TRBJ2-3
CASAEGGTDTQYF
TGCGCCAGCGCAGAGGGGGGCACAGATACGCAGTATTTT
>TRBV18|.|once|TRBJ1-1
CASSQKILTGNTEAFF
TGTGCCAGCTCACAAAAAATTTTGACGGGGAACACTGAAGCTTTCTTT
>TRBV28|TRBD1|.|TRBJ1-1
CASSLSQGVTFF
TGTGCCAGCAGTTTATCCCAGGGGGTGACTTTCTTT
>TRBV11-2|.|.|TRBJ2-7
CASKDRRLGSSNEQYF
TGTGCCAGCAAAGACCGCCGACTAGGTAGTTCCAACGAGCAGTACTTC
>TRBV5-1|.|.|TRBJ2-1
CASSSGTYYNEQFF
TGCGCCAGCAGCTCGGGCACCTACTACAATGAGCAGTTCTTC
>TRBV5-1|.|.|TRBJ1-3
CASRTAPGNTIYF
TGCGCCAGCCGGACGGCACCTGGAAACACCATATATTTT
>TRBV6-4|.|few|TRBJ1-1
CASSREAGTEAFF
TGTGCCAGTTCCAGGGAGGCCGGCACTGAAGCTTTCTTT
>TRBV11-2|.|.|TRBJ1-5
CASSLAGYSNQPQHF
TGTGCCAGCAGCTTAGCAGGTTATAGCAATCAGCCCCAGCATTTT
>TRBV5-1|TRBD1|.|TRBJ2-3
CASSGGQGYTDTQYF
TGCGCCAGCAGCGGGGGACAGGGGTACACAGATACGCAGTATTTT
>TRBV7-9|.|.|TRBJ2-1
CASSLSGLSYNEQFF
TGTGCCAGCAGCTTATCGGGACTCAGCTACAATGAGCAGTTCTTC